The present entry profiles one TCR beta chain with its context. Its antigen is unknown. No quality values exist for individual bases; no much larger clone is one base distant. This entry belongs to a study of blood T cells in healthy people across ages (dated by TCRdb to between 2015 and 2017). For the wider study: In model experiments, template switching captured about one uniquely barcoded TCR beta cDNA molecule for every two T cells. Age-related changes in TCR beta repertoire diversity were measured in the study by deep sequencing normalized with unique cDNA molecular identifiers. Donors were grouped into four age groups: young (average approximately 16 years), middle-aged (under 40), aged (around 60) and long-lived (roughly 80). To avoid experimental bias, donors of different ages were randomly spread across the sequencing lanes. The study analyzed two additional independent replicas of 1 million unique cDNA reads from the same blood draw for two donors, one aged 18 to 29 and one aged 80 or older. What the work shows at the level of the full study, not this receptor alone: The long-lived group showed more naive CD4+ T cells, fewer expanded clones and increased TCR diversity than the aged group, suggesting age selection. Bulk unsorted PBMC profiling prevented conclusive comparison of naive and antigen-experienced compartments. A strong correlation was found between observed TCR beta diversity and the percentage of naive T cells measured by flow cytometry. Observed TCR beta diversity per million T cells fell roughly linearly with age, and a significant reduction was already apparent by age around 40. Donor CMV infection status was unknown, potentially confounding age-related changes in expanded clonotypes. Total diversity estimates from one million sequenced T cells were considered lower bounds and underestimates.

The roughly 39 donors, aged roughly 6 to 90 years, were systemically healthy Caucasian individuals from Russia. Each donor gave around 9.5 milliliters of peripheral blood, collected into EDTA-treated Vacutainer tubes. Ficoll-Paque density-gradient centrifugation was used to isolate PBMCs, with at least 6.5 million obtained per sample. Total RNA was extracted from PBMCs with Trizol reagent, with at least 5 micrograms obtained per sample. For every donor, an aliquot of PBMCs went through flow cytometry to measure the percentages of naive CD45RAhigh/CD27high T cells. Library preparation used 5' RACE. The sequencer was an Illumina HiSeq 2500. A second PCR of roughly 7 to 11 cycles was run with a J-beta primer mix and a sample-barcoded 5' primer. A unique molecular identifier was introduced onto each TCR beta cDNA molecule by a template-switch 5' adaptor carrying 12 random nucleotides. At least 2.5 million CDR3-containing paired-end reads were obtained from each sample. First-strand cDNA was synthesized from all RNA with the Mint cDNA synthesis kit, primed by a TRBC-specific oligonucleotide. All cDNA was treated with uracil-DNA glycosylase and then went through a first 18-cycle PCR with the universal primers M1SS and BC2_uni_R. The source study handled its data this way. For normalization, 1 million high-quality reads, each with a distinct molecular identifier, were randomly selected from each sample. Instead of being binned into consensus sequences, reads with shared molecular identifiers were discarded. CDR3 identification, clonotype clustering and error correction used MiTCR with a Q25 quality threshold and the strictest error-elimination algorithm. A nonparametric unseen species model with Euler transformation was used to estimate lower-bound total TCR beta diversity. TCRdb redid the processing of the public reads, applying fastp at Q25 and MiXCR, and retained in-frame beta chains. Rows are unified per CDR3 protein, each entry keeping the most common DNA and genes. The V and J calls follow TCRdb's processing rather than the paper's. The sample table shows about 1,600,000 distinct CDR3 sequences, and 35% to 45% are seen once. The leading ten clones occupy roughly 8.2% of the sample.

Deletion took 3 bases off V and 8 bases off J, with a span of 8 bases between the germline ends. The CDR3 numbers 12 residues from cysteine through phenylalanine. CDR3 DNA only is kept here, 36 bases in frame from base 1. The CDR1 and CDR2 encoded by the germline V gene are MGHDK and SYGVNS. This receptor was obtained from a woman between 18 and 30 years old in good health. The sample taken for sequencing was blood. The V and J segments used are TRBV25-1 and TRBJ2-1, with the D call perhaps TRBD1 or TRBD2, each one matching 5 bases. The nucleotide sequence is TGTGCCAGCAGTGAGATGGGGGATGAGCAGTTCTTC. This encodes CASSEMGDEQFF.